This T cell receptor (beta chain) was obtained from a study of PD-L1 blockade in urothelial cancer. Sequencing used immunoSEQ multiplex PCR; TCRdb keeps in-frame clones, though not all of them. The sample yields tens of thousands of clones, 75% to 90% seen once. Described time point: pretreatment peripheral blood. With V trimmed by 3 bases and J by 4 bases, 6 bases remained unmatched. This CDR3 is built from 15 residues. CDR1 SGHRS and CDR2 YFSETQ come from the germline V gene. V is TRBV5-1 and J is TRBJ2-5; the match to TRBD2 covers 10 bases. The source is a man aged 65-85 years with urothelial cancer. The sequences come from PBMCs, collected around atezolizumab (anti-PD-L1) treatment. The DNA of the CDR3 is TGCGCCAGCAGCTCTGGGACTAGCGCTATAGAGACCCAGTACTTC. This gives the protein CASSSGTSAIETQYF.